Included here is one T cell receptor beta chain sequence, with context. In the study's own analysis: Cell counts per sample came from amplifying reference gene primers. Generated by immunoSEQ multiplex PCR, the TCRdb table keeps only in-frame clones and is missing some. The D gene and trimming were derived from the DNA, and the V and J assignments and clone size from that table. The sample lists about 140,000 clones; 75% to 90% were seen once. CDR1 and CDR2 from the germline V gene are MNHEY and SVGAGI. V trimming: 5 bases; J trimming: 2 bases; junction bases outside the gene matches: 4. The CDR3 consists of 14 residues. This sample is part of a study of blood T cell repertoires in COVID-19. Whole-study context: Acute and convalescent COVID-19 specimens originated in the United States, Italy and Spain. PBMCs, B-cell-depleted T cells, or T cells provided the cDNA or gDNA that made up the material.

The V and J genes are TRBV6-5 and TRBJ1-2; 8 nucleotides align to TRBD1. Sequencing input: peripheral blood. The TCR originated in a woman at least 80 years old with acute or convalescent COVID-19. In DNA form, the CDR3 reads TGTGCCAGCAGTCGACAGGGGTTAAACTATGGCTACACCTTC. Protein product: CASSRQGLNYGYTF.